This TCR beta chain stems from a study of beta chain features in type 1 diabetes. This clone showed up just a few times. As yet, its antigen is unknown. Study-wide results and limits: Over-representation of high TCR-expressing cells was a possible consequence of cDNA sequencing. For Type 1 diabetes patients, all four CD4+ subsets carried TCRB CDR3s that were moderately but significantly shorter. Fewer insertions but more deletions were seen at VDJ junctions in type 1 diabetes patients.

Looked up from germline, CDR1 is MNHEY and CDR2 is SVGAGI. This CDR3 has 14 amino acids. Trimming cost V 6 bases and J 0 bases, with 11 bases left between them. The whole isolated RNA underwent reverse transcription, so sequencing captured expressed TCRB transcripts. The protocol was immunoSEQ multiplex PCR, while the TCRdb copy is restricted to in-frame clones and leaves out a portion. Seen here are about 180,000 clones, 13% observed once, and the top ten hold 0.62%. The TCR originated in a woman in her late teens or twenties in good health. The genes are TRBV6-5 and TRBJ1-1, with a possible D match to TRBD1 (6 bases). Sequenced material: central memory CD4+ T cells from blood. CDR3 DNA: TGTGCCAGCAGGCTCGGGACAATGAACACTGAAGCTTTCTTT. Protein sequence: CASRLGTMNTEAFF.